This TCR beta chain derives from a study of T-cell memory formation after mild COVID-19. Study context: Largely donor-specific sequence clusters came from two donors.

Study results and caveats: Contracting CD4+ clones lay largely in CM and EM, with CD8+ ones residing in EMRA. A subset of responding clones appeared in pre-infection memory, suggesting cross-reactive memory joined.

This clonotype was seen at least ten times. Antigen specificity is unknown. TCRdb called the 5' RACE reads again in MiXCR, with one record for every CDR3 protein. The sample has about 200,000 distinct CDR3 sequences, 9.5% seen once; the top ten hold 3% to 4%. The CDR3 runs 14 residues. V lost 4 bases, J lost 3 bases, and 4 bases stayed unmatched. Looked up from germline, CDR1 is MNHEY and CDR2 is SVGAGI. The sequenced sample was PBMCs or a T cell subset sorted from them (not recorded which). The sequence came from a man aged 18 to 29 who had mild COVID-19 (a few samples of this study predate the infection). Cell type and time point are not known. The rearrangement uses TRBV6-5 and TRBJ1-2, with 8 bases identical to TRBD1. In DNA form, the CDR3 reads TGTGCCAGCAGTTGGCAGGGGGCGGACTATGGCTACACCTTC. Translated, it gives CASSWQGADYGYTF.